This entry is about one T cell receptor (beta chain). Its specificity is unknown. There were only Caucasian adults among the donors, and all lived in Nashville, Tennessee. The record originates from a study of shared clonotypes between healthy human individuals. General observations from the study: Among donors, clonotype sharing was expected to be affected by sequencing depth. In general, naive subsets displayed greater estimated richness than memory subsets did.

Repertoires were generated with immunoSEQ multiplex PCR, while TCRdb's copy carries only in-frame clones and drops some. This sample has approximately 2.3 million clones, with 85% to 95% found just once. The sequenced sample consisted of naive CD4+ T cells from PBMCs. Subset given: CD45RA+ positively selected. This receptor was taken from a man in his late teens or twenties in good health. Some clones in this sample may be carry-over from other donors' samples.

The CDR3: CASSTQGVHF. In DNA form, the CDR3 reads TGTGCCAGCAGTACCCAAGGTGTCCACTTC. The chain has TRBV21-1 and TRBJ2-7. TRBV21-1 is a documented pseudogene. The CDR3 length is 10 residues.